The following is a T cell receptor (beta chain) sequence with its context. Here immunoSEQ multiplex PCR was the method, and the copy in TCRdb shows in-frame clones only, minus some. The sample consists of about 1.5 million clones, about 96% of them appearing once. This entry is derived from a study of shared clonotypes between healthy human individuals. The CDR3 is 11 residues long. V shed 7 bases and J shed 3 bases, with 10 bases lying between them. CDR1 is SQVTM and CDR2 is ANQGSEA in the germline V gene. Sequenced input: naive CD4+ T cells sorted from blood. Specified subset: CD45RA+ positively selected. V is TRBV29-1 and J is TRBJ2-7, with D unclear. This TCR was sampled from a man aged 25-40 years in good health. CDR3 nucleotides: TGCAGCGCATACATGGGCTACGAGCAGTACTTC. Translating gives CSAYMGYEQYF.